This T cell receptor beta chain was documented in a study of early T cells in non-severe SARS-CoV-2 infection (dated by TCRdb to the early 2020s). Regarding the complete study: Because TCR sequencing relied on bulk RNA taken from unsorted whole blood, pairing of alpha and beta chains was not possible. Overall results and qualifications from the work: VDJdb matching was skewed toward anti-spike CD8 responses and likely underestimated virus-specific expansions by missing private and CD4 specificities.

Set within a cohort of healthcare workers in London, UK, this nested case-control study involved weekly PCR testing of nasopharyngeal swabs along with blood sampling. Between 23 and 31 March 2020, the week of the UK lockdown, healthcare workers were enrolled and then followed up weekly for as long as 16 weeks. To prepare the library, 5' RACE was applied. The run used a NextSeq 500. To correct for sequencing error and PCR bias, the TCR library protocol tagged individual cDNA molecules with unique molecular identifiers. Both TCR alpha and beta chains were sequenced, and tight co-correlation was observed between alpha and beta sequence abundances in each sample. Processing in the source paper ran as follows. Decombinator V4 was used to annotate the V gene, J gene and CDR3 of the TCR sequences. TCRs were defined as expanded if a significant change between any two time points was detected under a Poisson model with p below 0.0001. TCR abundances were normalised to the total number of TCRs sequenced in each sample and reported as counts per million. A search of VDJdb, accessed on 1 November 2021, was run for TCRs annotated to CMV, EBV and SARS-CoV-2, with TCRs annotated for multiple antigens excluded. The raw public data were reprocessed by TCRdb itself: fastp quality trimming at Q25, MiXCR clonotype calling, in-frame beta chains only. Each entry is one CDR3 protein sequence, shown with its most common DNA and genes. The V and J calls reflect TCRdb's pipeline rather than the authors' work. This sample holds fewer than 100,000 distinct CDR3 sequences; more than 9% were observed only once. Approximately 4.8% of the sample comes from the top ten.

Worth noting for this clonotype: Its antigen remains unidentified. No clone much larger than this one lies a single base away; base qualities are absent.

The specimen was whole blood. The sequence derives from an adult who was a healthcare worker with PCR-confirmed SARS-CoV-2 infection or an uninfected control (not recorded which).

The DNA reads as follows: TGTGCCAGCAGCTTAGGAGTCTACGAGCAGTACTTC. It is translated as CASSLGVYEQYF. The sequence joins TRBV7-8 to TRBJ2-7; the D gene assignment is ambiguous. Including the terminal cysteine and phenylalanine, the CDR3 comprises 12 residues. Only the CDR3 part of the read is kept: 36 bases, read in frame from the first base. V is shortened by 1 base, J by 3 bases, and the region joining them spans 4 bases. The germline V gene encodes CDR1 SGHVS and CDR2 FQNEAQ.